This T cell receptor beta chain originates from a study of spatial heterogeneity in lung cancer. On the study more broadly: Raw-read counts averaged over ten per unique TCR and UMI combination.

The V end was cut by 1 base, the J end by 1 base, with 7 bases between. The CDR3 consists of 14 residues. Germline lookup yields CDR1 KGHSH and CDR2 LQKENI. Time point of the sample: sample taken at primary tumor resection. A unique molecular identifier was carried by every single TCR cDNA molecule. TCRdb reprocessed the 5' RACE reads with MiXCR, giving one entry per CDR3 protein. The table has some 34,000 distinct CDR3 sequences, less than 9% seen once. The specimen comprised PBMCs, sampled at surgery. V and J are TRBV18 and TRBJ2-5; unclear D gene. The receptor was isolated from a female donor with early-stage non-small cell lung cancer. The CDR3 is CASSPQILQETQYF. CDR3 nucleotide sequence: TGTGCCAGCTCACCACAGATACTCCAAGAGACCCAGTACTTC.